This paragraph covers one T cell receptor (beta chain) sequence. Its antigen remains undetermined. Per-nucleotide qualities are absent, and no much larger clonotype sits a single base away. Including the terminal cysteine and phenylalanine, the CDR3 comprises 11 residues. Only the CDR3 portion is preserved as DNA: 33 bases, with reading frame beginning at the first base. V and J are truncated by 2 bases and 3 bases respectively, leaving an intervening sequence of 2 bases. Reading the germline V gene gives CDR1 SGHDT and CDR2 YYEEEE. The data belong to a study of T cell responses to AZD1222 COVID-19 vaccine (TCRdb year 2021). About the investigation overall: Because spike-specific TCR depth and breadth did not differ between the two schedules, AZD1222 recipients who got a second dose at roughly 4 weeks were pooled with those who got a second dose at roughly 12 weeks. A total of 233 trial participants underwent TCR sequencing, of whom more than 200 had received two doses of AZD1222 and 26 had received two doses of the MenACWY control vaccine. Trial participants were enrolled into age subgroups of 18-55, 56-69 and 70-plus years, which contained roughly 140, 27 and 60 TCR-sequenced participants, respectively. Overall study outcomes, separate from this receptor: Conclusions about previously exposed vaccinees are limited, since just six AZD1222 recipients were seropositive for SARS-CoV-2 at baseline. No day 14 peak-response samples were available, so repertoires were characterized only after the peak T cell response. Participants were mostly white British and included more females than males, and it was suggested by the authors that clonal diversity may have been underestimated. The whole spike protein was spanned by vaccine-associated CD4 TCRs, and dominant responses were seen in regions 160-218 and 743-854. In the small 56-69-year group, the increase in depth fell short of significance, most likely because of low power. A significant rise in spike-specific TCR breadth and depth was observed after two AZD1222 doses relative to day 0 and relative to MenACWY recipients. Reportedly, close to half of the unique spike-specific TCRs recognized epitopes lying outside the regions that are mutated in the B.1.351 and B.1.1.7 variants.

The CDR3 regions of human TCRbeta chains were subjected to immunosequencing. The published analysis was carried out like this. Repertoire TCRs were checked for matches against a reference library of SARS-CoV-2-specific TCRs that had been generated using the MIRA antigen-specificity platform. Breadth was defined as the fraction of unique TCRs that were SARS-CoV-2-associated, and depth was defined as the fraction of total T cells that were SARS-CoV-2-associated. Each spike-specific TCR was assigned to its reactive spike region and to a CD4 or CD8 class using the MIRA data. Log10-transformed breadth and depth values were compared by one-way ANOVA with Sidak's multiple comparisons tests. The immuneACCESS repertoire file appears here via TCRdb, limited to in-frame rearrangements. These files lack a portion of the clones; in checked studies, under half of the deficit traces to unresolved V genes, and the cause of the others is not known. V and J calls and clone size are copied from that table; D and trimming were computed from the DNA. A total of about 130,000 clones appear in this sample, roughly 88% of them only once. Roughly 5.4% of the sample belongs to the ten largest clones.

Taken with the paper, the label for time point translates to: baseline before first vaccination. Samples from vaccinated people were obtained from the UK trials COV001 and COV002, which included a single-blind randomized controlled phase 2/3 trial of AZD1222 (ChAdOx1 nCoV-19) in healthy adults. Trial participant PBMC samples were collected at day 0 and day 28 after the second dose for TCRbeta chain sequencing. The receptor's source is an adult in good health. The sequence links TRBV5-6 to TRBJ1-2, with the D gene uncertain. This specimen consisted of peripheral blood, obtained on day 0 of AZD1222 vaccination. The CDR3 is CASSFDYGYTF. The nucleotides read TGTGCCAGCAGCTTTGACTATGGCTACACCTTC.